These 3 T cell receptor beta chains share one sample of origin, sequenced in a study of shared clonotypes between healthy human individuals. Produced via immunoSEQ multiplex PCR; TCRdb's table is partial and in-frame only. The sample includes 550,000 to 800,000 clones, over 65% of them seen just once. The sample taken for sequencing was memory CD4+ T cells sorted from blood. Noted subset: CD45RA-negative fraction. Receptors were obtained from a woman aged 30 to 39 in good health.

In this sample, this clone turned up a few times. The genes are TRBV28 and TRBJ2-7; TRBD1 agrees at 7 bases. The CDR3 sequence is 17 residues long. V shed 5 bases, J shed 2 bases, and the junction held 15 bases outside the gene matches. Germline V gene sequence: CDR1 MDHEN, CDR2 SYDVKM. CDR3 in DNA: TGTGCCAGCAGTGTTATAGGGTCCGGGACAGACACCTACGAGCAGTACTTC. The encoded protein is CASSVIGSGTDTYEQYF.

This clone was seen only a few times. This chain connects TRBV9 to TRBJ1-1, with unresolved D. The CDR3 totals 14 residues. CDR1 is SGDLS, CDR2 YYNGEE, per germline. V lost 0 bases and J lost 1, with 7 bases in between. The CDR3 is CASSVVAKNTEAFF. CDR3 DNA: TGTGCCAGCAGCGTAGTGGCGAAGAACACTGAAGCTTTCTTT.

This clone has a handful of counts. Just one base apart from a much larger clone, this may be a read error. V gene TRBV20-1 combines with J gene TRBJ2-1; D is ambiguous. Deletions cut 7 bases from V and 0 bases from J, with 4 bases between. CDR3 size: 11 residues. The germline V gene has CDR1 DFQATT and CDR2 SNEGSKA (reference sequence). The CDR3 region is CSVSSYNEQFF. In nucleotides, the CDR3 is TGCAGTGTTAGCTCCTACAATGAGCAGTTCTTC.